This T cell receptor beta chain was sequenced during a study of cytomegalovirus exposure and HLA in healthy donors (dated by TCRdb to 2015 to 2018). Study-level background: According to an earlier analysis of around 600 of the donors, about 190 million T cells yielded 120 million or so unique TCR beta sequences and around 280 Gb of sequence data. An early release covering some 640 HLA-typed donors comprised about 290 gigabases of sequencing data and around 85 million unique TCR sequences. Of the roughly 400 genotyped donors, approximately 83% fell in the genetic ancestry cluster associated with self-reported Caucasian donors. The aim of the study was to test whether cataloging public T cell receptors could identify signatures of past pathogen exposure. The T cell repertoires of around 730 subjects were profiled by immunosequencing and related to cytomegalovirus serostatus. Along with the approximately 600-subject first cohort, a separate validation cohort of over a hundred different subjects was used. To predict cytomegalovirus infection status, the study brought together high-throughput TCR immunosequencing, statistical association of individual TCRs with disease status, and machine learning. To study patterns of TCR occurrence, a later analysis re-analyzed previously published TCR beta repertoires from around 670 donors and added high-resolution HLA genotyping. Rather than drawing on any new phenotypic data, the later analysis identified candidate immune exposures from TCR beta sequences and the way those sequences occurred across donors. In an earlier analysis of 550 to 700 of the donors, high-throughput TCR beta sequencing was used to judge whether each TCR beta V gene segment behaved as functional or pseudogenic. Alongside the repertoire data, information on donor age, sex, ethnicity and CMV serostatus was compiled. In a later genetic analysis, genome-wide SNP genotypes for about 65% of the roughly 700 donors were used, and that subset was treated as a discovery cohort. All discovery cohort repertoires had been generated using a single sequencing platform. Both class I and class II loci were covered by HLA typing, at four-digit resolution. The number of donors typed differed by locus, with 629-630 for A, B, C, DRB1 and DQB1, 522 for DQA1, approximately 580 for DPA1, and 400 to 490 for DPB1. Because of strong linkage in the cohort, roughly five DR-DQ haplotypes were treated as single units for association and clustering. Among roughly 400 genotyped donors of the cohort, an average of about 240,000 unique TCR beta nucleotide sequences were sequenced per donor, roughly a sixth of them non-productive. Broad study findings and their caveats: According to the authors, the approach could potentially be generalized to other disease states and immunological phenotypes. Most TCR sequences were seen in very few donors, while some public TCRs were found in many individuals. A later analysis found that HLA-associated TCR beta chains were more clonally expanded and had lower generation probabilities than equally common non-associated chains. At a false discovery rate of 0.05, a later analysis linked 15,000 to 20,000 TCR beta sequences to specific HLA alleles. The classifier was reported to diagnose cytomegalovirus status with high specificity and sensitivity in both the original and validation cohorts. Assigning TCR associations to individual alleles was difficult when HLA alleles, especially DR and DQ, strongly co-occurred. The 87-base-pair reads could not distinguish some IMGT-functional V segments, including TRBV6-2 and TRBV6-3, so those segments were excluded. Only TCR beta chains were sequenced in this cohort, and the absence of alpha or paired-chain data limited detectable features. Because counts were too low, roughly 17 rarely observed V segments, including chromosome 9 orphons, were left out of the earlier analysis of approximately 580 of the donors. Sequencing depth was assumed to be roughly uniform across donors in the presence/absence analyses, though that assumption may not hold. In an earlier analysis of several hundred of the donors, most TCR beta V segments were observed in productive rearrangements about 87% or about 30% of the time, broadly matching IMGT annotations. Correlated functional status among segregating V segments might be attributable to linkage disequilibrium, but an unknown experimental factor could not be ruled out. Because HLA typing was unavailable for some donors at each locus, only the typed subset was used in association tests. Three of the identified cytomegalovirus-associated TCR beta chains were confirmed in vitro to be specific for cytomegalovirus antigens. A later genetic analysis reported fewer N-insertions in productive TCRs among donors in an Asian-associated ancestry cluster than the roughly 720-donor mean. A later analysis found that TCR association rates varied across HLA loci, with DRB1 alleles showing the most associated TCRs and HLA-C alleles the fewest. An association between a missense DCLRE1C variant and V-gene and J-gene trimming of TCR beta chains was found in a later genetic analysis and replicated in an independent cohort. Most CMV-associated TCR beta chains appeared to be HLA-restricted in a later analysis, and the HLA associations seemed to be driven largely by CMV exposure. In the study, around 160 TCR beta chains were listed as associated with cytomegalovirus. A later analysis reported that several top co-occurrence clusters appeared linked to parvovirus B19, influenza, CMV and Epstein-Barr virus. A further reported finding was that TCR beta sequences accurately predicted the HLA-A and HLA-B alleles for most subjects in the first cohort. A cluster of highly shared sequence variants was judged likely to be a technical artifact of the sequencing pipeline. CMV serostatus was the only immune exposure information available for the cohort.

V loses 0 bases of germline sequence and J loses 5 bases, and the interval between the two ends is 11 bases. From a lookup of the germline V gene (reference sequence), CDR1 and CDR2 are LNHNV and YYDKDF. The CDR3 has 15 amino acids, counting the end cysteine and phenylalanine. Only the CDR3 DNA stays, 45 bases, in frame from base 1. Receptors were amplified or captured by the immunoSEQ multiplex PCR assay. For the multiplex PCR, a mixture combining 60 forward primers for TCR Vbeta segments and 13 reverse primers for TCR Jbeta segments was used. The CDR3 region of rearranged TCR beta genes was amplified from genomic DNA with a multiplex PCR assay. On the Illumina HiSeq System, the amplified TCR beta libraries were sequenced as 87-base-pair reads. Per the authors' processing: Across the 600 to 700 repertoires, a later analysis counted 60 million to 90 million unique TCR beta chains, 9 million to 14 million of which were shared by at least two donors. Raw reads were error-corrected and collapsed into unique sequences by a nearest-neighbor algorithm in which closely related sequences were merged to remove PCR and sequencing errors. CDR3 sequences were aligned to IMGT reference sequences to assign V, D and J gene segments. For a sequence to be retained, a match of at least six nucleotides to both a V gene segment and a J gene segment was required. Rearrangements were classified as productive when the CDR3 lacked stop codons and remained in frame with V and J, and all other rearrangements were classified as non-productive. CDR3 was defined according to IMGT convention as the region running from the second conserved V-encoded cysteine to the conserved J-encoded phenylalanine. The earlier analysis of about 560 of the donors excluded any sequence lacking an unambiguous match to a single V gene segment. An earlier analysis of almost 600 of the donors classified V segments as functional when productive rearrangements were above 56.7% and as segregating when the standard deviation between donors was above 5%. A statistical classification framework was developed to diagnose cytomegalovirus status using the catalog of TCR beta chain sequences. In a later analysis, V and J genes were assigned by comparing TCR nucleotide sequences against IMGT/GENE-DB human TR gene sequences. The TCRdist pipeline was used in a later analysis to assign CDR3 sequences and most-parsimonious VDJ recombination scenarios. In a later analysis, each TCR beta chain was defined by its CDR3 amino acid sequence together with its V-gene family, and reads without a unique V-gene family were excluded. As a way to deal with suspected cross-contamination and a sequencing artifact, a later analysis dropped more than 500 nucleotide sequences that were highly shared and had low generation probability. In a later analysis, a clonal expansion index for each public chain was calculated from normalized within-repertoire ranks of inferred template counts. Generation probabilities in a later analysis came from a VDJ recombination model fitted to out-of-frame rearrangements, and those results were checked against IGoR. In a later analysis, TCR-TCR, TCR-HLA and TCR-CMV co-occurrence was scored with hypergeometric tests, and a repertoire-size bias correction was applied to TCR pairs. To estimate false discovery rates, a later analysis permuted the HLA or CMV assignments 20 times. In a later analysis, co-occurring TCRs were grouped with DBSCAN, and TCRdist sequence similarity was added when clustering was performed within HLA-allele-positive subsets. Co-occurrence clustering excluded repertoires with fewer than 30,000 or more than 120,000 public chains, plus five with anomalous nucleotide sharing. Here the immuneACCESS table is served through TCRdb, limited to in-frame sequences with V and J called. Missing clones are a known gap in these copies; in checked studies unresolved V genes cover under half, and the rest lacks a known reason. V, J and clone size reflect that table, while D and trimming were determined from the DNA. A total of approximately 130,000 clones appear in this sample, roughly 70% of them only once. The ten largest make up approximately 3.1% of the sample.

In total, 600 or so healthy bone marrow donors made up the cohort. Cohort members were all nominally healthy when sampled, although unrecorded immune exposures were likely present. The donor was CMV seronegative and was included in the group of 352 seronegative cohort members. Each donor provided a peripheral blood sample, and peripheral blood mononuclear cells were used for TCR beta sequencing. The Qiagen DNeasy Blood Extraction Kit was used to extract genomic DNA from the blood cell samples. In the case of this clone: The antigen this receptor binds is unknown. Base qualities were left out, and no much larger clone turns up one base away.

Rearrangement joined TRBV15 to TRBJ2-1; the D gene is perhaps TRBD2, on 5 matching bases. Sequenced sample: PBMCs. This receptor was taken from a man between 25 and 39 years old in good health and CMV-seronegative. The DNA sequence follows: TGTGCCACCAGCAGAGAGGTGCTAGCCGACAATGAGCAGTTCTTC. Its amino acids are CATSREVLADNEQFF.